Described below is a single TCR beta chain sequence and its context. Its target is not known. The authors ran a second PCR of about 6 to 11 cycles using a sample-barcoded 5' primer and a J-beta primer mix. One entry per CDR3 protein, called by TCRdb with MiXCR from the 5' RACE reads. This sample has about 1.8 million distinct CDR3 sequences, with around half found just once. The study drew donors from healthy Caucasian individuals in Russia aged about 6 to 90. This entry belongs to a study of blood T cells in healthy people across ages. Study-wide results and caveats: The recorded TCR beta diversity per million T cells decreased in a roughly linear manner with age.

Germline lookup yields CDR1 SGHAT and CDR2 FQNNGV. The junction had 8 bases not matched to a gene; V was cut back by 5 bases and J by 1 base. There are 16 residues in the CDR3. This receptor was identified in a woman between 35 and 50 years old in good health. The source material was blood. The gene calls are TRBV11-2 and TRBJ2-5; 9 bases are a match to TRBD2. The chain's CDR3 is CASSTRSGGIQETQYF. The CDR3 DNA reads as TGTGCCAGCAGCACCCGTAGCGGGGGCATCCAAGAGACCCAGTACTTC. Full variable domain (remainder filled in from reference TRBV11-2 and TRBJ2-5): EAGVAQSPRYKIIEKRQSVAFWCNPISGHATLYWYQQILGQGPKLLIQFQNNGVVDDSQLPKDRFSAERLKGVDSTLKIQPAKLEDSAVYLCASSTRSGGIQETQYFGPGTRLLVL.